The 5 T cell receptor beta chains in this list originate from one sample, sequenced in a study of Graves' ophthalmopathy and Graves' hyperthyroidism. RNA transcripts provided the template for amplifying TCR beta CDR3 regions. Second-round multiplex PCR came after a first-round RT-PCR that employed HTBI primers. From the multiplex PCR reads, TCRdb called clonotypes with MiXCR, one entry per CDR3 protein. Here the sample spans 450,000 to 600,000 distinct CDR3 sequences, less than 40% being singletons. The sequencing input was peripheral blood or thyroid tissue (not recorded which). The receptor source for this set is an adult man with Graves' hyperthyroidism.

This clonotype came up a few times. The chain recombines TRBV4-1 with TRBJ1-5, with D maybe TRBD1 (6 bases). Deletions cut 2 bases from V and 9 bases from J, with 17 bases between. The CDR3 covers 15 residues. The germline CDR1 and CDR2 sequences are MGHRA and YSYEKL. CDR3 in DNA: TGCGCCAGCAGCCAACTTACAGGGCCCGAAGTGCCCCAGCATTTT. It translates to CASSQLTGPEVPQHF.

This clonotype has more than one count but fewer than ten. V is TRBV2 and J is TRBJ1-5, with D possibly matching TRBD1 (5 bases). Germline loops: CDR1 SNHLY, CDR2 FYNNEI. The V gene lost 4 bases and the J gene lost 3 bases, with 25 bases spanning the gap. The CDR3 extends over 19 amino acids. The CDR3 region has the DNA TGTGCCAGCAGTGGGGGCTCGTGGGGGGACGGCGGGGACAATCAGCCCCAGCATTTT. Residues: CASSGGSWGDGGDNQPQHF.

This rearrangement joins TRBV7-2 to TRBJ1-1, with 9 bases aligning to TRBD1. Trimming at V came to 1 base and at J to 0 bases, leaving 3 bases not matched to a gene. The CDR3 is 16 residues long. CDR1 is SGHTA, CDR2 FQGNSA, per germline. As DNA, the CDR3 is TGTGCCAGCAGCTTAGACGGGACAGGGATGAACACTGAAGCTTTCTTT. Translation: CASSLDGTGMNTEAFF.

This clonotype was picked up a small number of times. This rearrangement joins TRBV6-6 to TRBJ2-7, with a weak D call TRBD1 (6 bases). This CDR3 is built from 13 residues. Trimming removed 7 bases from V and 0 bases from J, with 10 bases in between. CDR1 and CDR2 (germline): MNHNY, SVGAGI (reference sequence). DNA for the CDR3: TGTGCCAGCACAGGGGCGGCCTCCTACGAGCAGTACTTC. This sequence encodes CASTGAASYEQYF.

This clonotype was observed many times. This chain uses TRBV13 with TRBJ2-7, with D perhaps assigned TRBD1 or TRBD2 (5 bases each). Germline CDR1 and CDR2: PRHDT and FYEKMQ (reference sequence). This CDR3 spans 13 amino acids. The V end was cut by 5 bases, the J end by 3 bases, with 11 bases between. The CDR3 DNA reads TGTGCCAGCAGCCGGGACGGAAACTACGAGCAGTACTTC. It translates to CASSRDGNYEQYF. Drawing the rest from reference TRBV13 and TRBJ2-7, the complete variable domain is AAGVIQSPRHLIKEKRETATLKCYPIPRHDTVYWYQQGPGQDPQFLISFYEKMQSDKGSIPDRFSAQQFSDYHSELNMSSLELGDSALYFCASSRDGNYEQYFGPGTRLTVT.